These T cell receptor beta chains were read from a single sample in a study of memory CD4+ T cells and cytomegalovirus serostatus. TCRdb's copy holds only in-frame clones and misses some; the assay was immunoSEQ multiplex PCR. In the table there are about 50,000 clones, approximately 83% of which are singletons. Sequenced: memory CD4+ T cells from blood. These receptors were taken from an adult in good health and CMV-seronegative. CDR3s leave out the opening cysteine and the closing phenylalanine or tryptophan. The D gene is left open where the match is weak. A row's size may be missing; if present it is once, few, many or a size class.

>NA|TRBV10-3|NA
AISAGTYEQY
>NA|TRBV18|NA
ASSPPSSIYEQY
>NA|TRBV6-6|NA
ASSYPGNQPQH
>NA|TRBV7-9|NA
ASSAHGNTEAF
>NA|TRBV7-2|NA
ASSFQSGTGELF
>TRBD1|TRBV7-8|NA
ASSLETGVGETQY
>NA|TRBV10-3|NA
AISAVEGGSYEQY
>NA|TRBV30|once
AIVQGSTEAF
>NA|TRBV10-3|few
AISGEGNGYT
>TRBD1|TRBV28|few
ASSRDRGKAF
>TRBD1|TRBV7-3|once
ASSSTTGGPWNTEAF
>NA|TRBV5-1|NA
ASSLSGTTNEKLF